This entry lists 13 T cell receptor beta chains sequenced from one sample in a study of blood T cell repertoires in COVID-19 (dated by TCRdb to about 2020). Receptor amplification or capture employed the immunoSEQ multiplex PCR assay. TCRdb obtained this table from immuneACCESS and retained in-frame rearrangements with V and J assigned. These tables miss some clones; where compared with another copy, unresolved V genes account for less than half of the shortfall, and the remainder is unexplained. This sample comprises about 90,000 clones, about 82% of them detected only once. About 12% of the sample lies in the top ten. The sample comprised peripheral blood. These TCRs come from a woman in her 70s with active or convalescent COVID-19.

This chain links TRBV11-3 with TRBJ2-1, with D possibly TRBD2 on 5 matching bases. With 2 bases removed from V and 8 bases from J, the gap between germline ends came to 16 bases. There are 15 residues in the CDR3. Germline CDR1 and CDR2: SGHNT and YENEEA. The CDR3 loop is CASSLNGLAIDEQFF. CDR3 nucleotide sequence: TGTGCCAGCAGCTTAAATGGACTGGCTATTGATGAGCAGTTCTTC.

The J gene is TRBJ1-6, the V gene TRBV19; D unresolved. V was trimmed by 4 bases and J by 7 bases, leaving 11 bases between them. CDR1 is LNHDA and CDR2 is SQIVND in the germline V gene (reference sequence). CDR3 length: 14 residues. In DNA form, the CDR3 reads TGTGCCAGTAGTAGCCGACACCCCAATTCACCCCTCCACTTT. Translating it yields CASSSRHPNSPLHF.

The gene calls are TRBV5-1 and TRBJ2-3; the D is unclear. Germline values: CDR1 SGHRS, CDR2 YFSETQ. With 5 bases removed from V and 1 base from J, the gap between germline ends came to 20 bases. The CDR3 extends over 17 amino acids. The chain's CDR3 is CASRVRGLLLRTDTQYF. As DNA, the CDR3 is TGCGCCAGCAGGGTGCGCGGTCTCCTATTGCGCACAGATACGCAGTATTTT.

CDR3 DNA sequence: TGTGCCAGCTCACCGCGACAGGGGGCCAAAGGAAAGGACACTGAAGCTTTCTTT. It codes for CASSPRQGAKGKDTEAFF. This rearrangement joins TRBV18 to TRBJ1-1; 10 bases align to TRBD1. Germline CDR1 KGHSH, CDR2 LQKENI. The V gene end was trimmed by 3 bases and the J gene end by 3 bases; junction bases not matched to a gene: 13. The CDR3 covers 18 residues.

The V and J genes are TRBV4-3 and TRBJ2-1, with 7 positions matching TRBD1. V gave up 3 bases and J gave up 9 bases; unmatched junction bases: 5. The germline V gene encodes CDR1 LGHNA and CDR2 YSLEER. The CDR3 extends over 13 amino acids. DNA of the CDR3: TGCGCCAGCAGCCAGGCAGGGGGTCTTGAGCAGTTCTTC. It codes for CASSQAGGLEQFF.

This chain joins TRBV4-3 and TRBJ2-3, with D perhaps matching TRBD1 (5 bases). Germline V CDR1 and CDR2: LGHNA, YSLEER. Trimming removed 5 bases from V and 6 bases from J, with 15 bases in between. This CDR3 has 14 amino acids. CDR3 loop: CASSTGSSRDTQYF. CDR3 in DNA: TGCGCCAGCAGCACAGGCTCCTCGAGGGATACGCAGTATTTT.

V is TRBV3-1 (or the pseudogene TRBV3-2) and J is TRBJ2-7, with D possibly TRBD2 on 6 matching bases. Trimming left V 2 bases short and J 6 bases short, with 8 bases between. Germline V gene lookup returns CDR1 LGHDT and CDR2 YNNKEL (reference sequence). This CDR3 has 12 residues. CDR3 coding DNA: TGTGCCAGCAGCCAATCGGAGGGCGAGCAGTACTTC. Amino acids: CASSQSEGEQYF.

This rearrangement joins TRBV7-9 to TRBJ1-1; TRBD1 might be the D (5 bases). This CDR3 comprises 15 residues. The germline CDR1 and CDR2 sequences are SEHNR and FQNEAQ (reference sequence). V was pared by 5 bases and J by 1 base, with 14 bases between. In DNA, the CDR3 is TGTGCCAGCAGCACCCTGACAGTTGGGAACACTGAAGCTTTCTTT. It yields the protein CASSTLTVGNTEAFF.

This clone was found once. The V gene is TRBV2, the J gene TRBJ1-1, with a possible D match to TRBD1 (6 bases). Trimming took off 5 bases at V and 1 base at J, with 14 bases between the two ends. The CDR3 is made up of 15 amino acids. Germline CDR1 SNHLY, CDR2 FYNNEI. The CDR3 loop reads CASSKTGNPNTEAFF. CDR3 bases: TGTGCCAGCAGTAAAACAGGGAATCCGAACACTGAAGCTTTCTTT.

The chain is built from TRBV27 and TRBJ1-4; TRBD1 aligns across 9 bases. V was clipped by 4 bases and J by 7 bases; unmatched bases: 4. Germline V gene sequence: CDR1 MNHEY, CDR2 SMNVEV (reference sequence). The CDR3 totals 14 residues. CDR3 region: CASSSTGGGEKLFF. The CDR3 region has the DNA TGTGCCAGCAGTTCCACAGGGGGCGGTGAAAAACTGTTTTTT.

The sample holds a few counts of this clone. The CDR3 sequence: CAISEPAGGLDTQYF. The CDR3 bases are TGTGCCATCAGTGAGCCCGCGGGGGGGCTGGATACGCAGTATTTT. This chain connects TRBV10-3 to TRBJ2-3, with 9 bases identical to TRBD2. CDR3 length: 15 residues. V was clipped by 2 bases and J by 6 bases; unmatched bases: 6. Germline CDR1 is ENHRY and CDR2 is SYGVKD.

This chain links TRBV10-1 with TRBJ2-7; D is uncertain. Deletions cut 5 bases from V and 0 bases from J, with 11 bases between. This CDR3 has 14 amino acids. In germline, CDR1 is WNHNN, CDR2 SYGVQD (reference sequence). The CDR3 protein is CASSRDLSSYEQYF. CDR3 coding DNA: TGCGCCAGCAGTCGAGACTTAAGCTCCTACGAGCAGTACTTC.

The rearrangement joins TRBV27 to TRBJ2-5; 8 nucleotides agree with TRBD1. The CDR3 totals 15 residues. CDR1 and CDR2 (germline): MNHEY, SMNVEV (reference sequence). The V segment lost 7 bases and the J segment 1 base; nucleotides outside the gene matches: 8. The CDR3, as DNA: TGTGCCAGCACCATGACAGGGGCCTTCCAAGAGACCCAGTACTTC. It is translated as CASTMTGAFQETQYF.